One and the same sample provided the 2 T cell receptor beta chains below, sequenced in a study of T cells after yellow fever vaccination. One entry per CDR3 protein, called by TCRdb with MiXCR from the 5' RACE reads. The data contain 600,000 to 750,000 distinct CDR3 sequences, 9% to 15% of them singletons. The input for sequencing was PBMCs, taken on the day of the yellow fever booster vaccination. The receptors were sampled from a man younger than 45 who received the YFV17D yellow fever vaccine.

The chain links TRBV3-1 to TRBJ2-5; tentatively, D is TRBD1 (6 bases). This CDR3 spans 14 amino acids. V was pared by 5 bases and J by 5 bases, with 15 bases between. Germline values: CDR1 LGHDT, CDR2 YNNKEL (reference sequence). The CDR3 here is CASSTLDSKETQYF. CDR3 bases: TGTGCCAGCAGCACACTGGACAGTAAGGAGACCCAGTACTTC.

There are a few counts of this clonotype. This chain uses TRBV5-1 with TRBJ2-1; 10 nucleotides agree with TRBD2. The CDR3 runs 16 residues. V was clipped by 4 bases and J by 6 bases; unmatched bases: 10. Germline V CDR1 and CDR2: SGHRS, YFSETQ. The CDR3, as DNA: TGCGCCAGCAGCGACGTCCCAGCGGGAGGGTTCAATGAGCAGTTCTTC. Translated, it gives CASSDVPAGGFNEQFF. Complete variable domain (other parts from reference TRBV5-1 and TRBJ2-1): KAGVTQTPRYLIKTRGQQVTLSCSPISGHRSVSWYQQTPGQGLQFLFEYFSETQRNKGNFPGRFSGRQFSNSRSEMNVSTLELGDSALYLCASSDVPAGGFNEQFFGPGTRLTVL.